One and the same sample provided the 29 T cell receptor beta chains below, sequenced in a study of T cell responses to AZD1222 COVID-19 vaccine. Sequencing was performed with immunoSEQ multiplex PCR; in TCRdb, only in-frame clones are kept and a portion is missing. The repertoire holds around 170,000 clones, with 92% as singletons. The sequenced sample was peripheral blood, obtained 28 days after the second AZD1222 dose. The receptors were gathered from an adult who received the AZD1222 COVID-19 vaccine.

This rearrangement joins TRBV5-1 to TRBJ1-2; D is possibly TRBD1 (5 bases). The CDR3 loop spans 14 amino acids. CDR1 SGHRS and CDR2 YFSETQ come from the germline V gene. Trimming removed 4 bases at V and 5 bases at J, with 15 bases between. In nucleotides, the CDR3 is TGCGCCAGCAGCGACTCCCTCGGGGGGTATGGCTACACCTTC. Its translation is CASSDSLGGYGYTF.

This chain joins TRBV12-3 or TRBV12-4 and TRBJ1-1, with D unresolved. V was clipped by 1 base and J by 5 bases, with 8 bases between them. The CDR3 length is 13 residues. CDR3 nucleotides: TGTGCCAGCAGTTTAGGGCGGTGGACTGAAGCTTTCTTT. It specifies CASSLGRWTEAFF.

The chain uses TRBV7-9 and TRBJ1-2; TRBD1 agrees at 10 bases. After removal of 3 bases from V and 0 bases from J, the junction contained 7 bases not matched to a gene. Germline V lookup: CDR1 SEHNR, CDR2 FQNEAQ (reference sequence). The CDR3 covers 17 residues. Here the CDR3 reads CASSFTGTGETNYGYTF. CDR3 in DNA: TGTGCCAGCAGCTTTACCGGGACAGGGGAGACTAACTATGGCTACACCTTC.

The chain joins TRBV19 to TRBJ1-4; D is unclear. The CDR3 totals 13 residues. Germline CDR1 is LNHDA and CDR2 is SQIVND (reference sequence). Trimming removed 4 bases from V and 4 bases from J, with 7 bases in between. CDR3: CASSTRLNEKLFF. CDR3 bases: TGTGCCAGTAGTACCCGACTTAATGAAAAACTGTTTTTT.

The rearrangement links TRBV28 to TRBJ2-6; no clear D. The CDR3 spans 11 residues. CDR1 and CDR2 from the germline V gene are MDHEN and SYDVKM. Trimming left V 5 bases short and J 10 bases short, with 6 bases between. The CDR3 loop reads CASSPRNVLTF. The CDR3, as DNA: TGTGCCAGCAGTCCCCGGAACGTCCTGACTTTC.

The CDR3: CASSLAQQGTRAFF. CDR3 sequence (DNA): TGTGCCAGCAGCTTAGCTCAACAAGGGACACGTGCTTTCTTT. The chain combines TRBV7-9 with TRBJ1-1; a weak D match, TRBD1 (6 bases). Germline values: CDR1 SEHNR, CDR2 FQNEAQ (reference sequence). The CDR3 extends over 14 amino acids. Trimming removed 0 bases from V and 11 bases from J, with 16 bases in between.

This clone was detected only once. V gene TRBV19 combines with J gene TRBJ1-1; no definite D call. V lost 6 bases to trimming and J lost 0 bases, with 17 bases between them. CDR1 LNHDA and CDR2 SQIVND come from the germline V gene (reference sequence). The CDR3 is 16 amino acids. The CDR3 reads CASSSHGVLMNTEAFF. The CDR3 DNA reads as TGTGCCAGTAGCAGCCACGGGGTCCTTATGAACACTGAAGCTTTCTTT. The variable domain in full, completed from reference TRBV19 and TRBJ1-1, reads DGGITQSPKYLFRKEGQNVTLSCEQNLNHDAMYWYRQDPGQGLRLIYYSQIVNDFQKGDIAEGYSVSREKKESFPLTVTSAQKNPTAFYLCASSSHGVLMNTEAFFGQGTRLTVV.

The rearrangement uses TRBV29-1 and TRBJ1-1; TRBD1 matches at 7 bases. CDR1 and CDR2 (germline): SQVTM, ANQGSEA. CDR3 length equals 12 residues. Unmatched junction bases numbered 8, after V lost 6 bases and J lost 7 bases. The CDR3 DNA reads as TGCAGCGTCGGGCAAGGGGGCGGTGAAGCTTTCTTT. Translating gives CSVGQGGGEAFF.

The chain couples TRBV6-5 to TRBJ2-7, with 8 bases matching TRBD2. Losses at the gene ends were 6 bases for V and 2 bases for J; bases not matched to a gene: 9. Germline loops: CDR1 MNHEY, CDR2 SVGAGI. This CDR3 has 15 residues. CDR3: CASRPIAGSTYEQYF. Written as DNA, the CDR3 is TGTGCCAGCAGACCTATAGCGGGGTCTACCTACGAGCAGTACTTC.

The chain links TRBV5-6 to TRBJ1-2; 10 bases match TRBD1. The ends lost 3 bases at V and 1 base at J; junction bases unmatched: 9. This CDR3 contains 17 residues. Germline V lookup: CDR1 SGHDT, CDR2 YYEEEE. The CDR3 DNA is TGTGCCAGCAGCTCCCGGGGGGACAGGGGAGTTAACTATGGCTACACCTTC. As protein: CASSSRGDRGVNYGYTF.

This sequence joins TRBV29-1 and TRBJ2-3; D call uncertain. V dropped 4 bases and J dropped 2 bases, with 10 bases sitting between them. The CDR3 runs 13 residues. Per germline, CDR1 SQVTM and CDR2 ANQGSEA. Here the CDR3 reads CSVAGYHTDTQYF. The CDR3 DNA reads as TGCAGCGTTGCCGGGTATCACACAGATACGCAGTATTTT.

V gene TRBV6-2 or TRBV6-3 combines with J gene TRBJ2-1; 13 nucleotides align to TRBD2. With 6 bases clipped from V and 3 bases from J, the junction kept 8 bases outside the gene matches. The CDR3 sequence is 17 residues long. The V gene's germline CDR1 is MNHEY and CDR2 SVGEGT. The CDR3 here is CASSLGLAGDHYNEQFF. CDR3 coding DNA: TGTGCCAGCAGCCTCGGACTAGCGGGGGACCACTACAATGAGCAGTTCTTC.

The rearrangement uses TRBV5-6 and TRBJ1-4, with no clear D. CDR1 is SGHDT, CDR2 YYEEEE, per germline. Deletions cut 1 base from V and 4 bases from J, with 5 bases between. CDR3 size: 13 residues. CDR3 protein: CASSLLYNEKLFF. The DNA for the CDR3 is TGTGCCAGCAGCTTGCTCTATAATGAAAAACTGTTTTTT.

The genes are TRBV28 and TRBJ2-3, with 9 bases fitting TRBD2. Trimming took 2 bases from V and 5 from J; bases not matched to a gene: 8. Per the germline V gene, CDR1 is MDHEN and CDR2 is SYDVKM. The CDR3 runs 16 residues. The CDR3 DNA is TGTGCCAGCAGTTTAATCGGGCGGGAGGGTAAAGATACGCAGTATTTT. Translation gives CASSLIGREGKDTQYF.

J is TRBJ1-1 and V is TRBV19; D is possibly TRBD1 (6 bases). The CDR3 totals 14 residues. CDR1 is LNHDA, CDR2 SQIVND, per germline (reference sequence). V lost 6 bases to trimming and J lost 1 base, with 12 bases between them. Here the CDR3 reads CASSWGQANTEAFF. In DNA form, the CDR3 reads TGTGCCAGTAGCTGGGGACAAGCGAACACTGAAGCTTTCTTT.

With respect to this clone: The identical CDR3 is also encoded by other nucleotide sequences in the sample. This chain links TRBV12-3 or TRBV12-4 with TRBJ1-5; D call uncertain. V was shortened by 2 bases and J by 1 base, with 3 bases between the two germline ends. CDR3 length equals 13 residues. Here the CDR3 DNA reads TGTGCCAGCAGTTTATTCAGCAATCAGCCCCAGCATTTT. This sequence encodes CASSLFSNQPQHF.

This chain connects TRBV4-2 to TRBJ2-2; 7 bases align to TRBD2. The CDR3 loop spans 17 amino acids. Germline assignment: CDR1 LGHNA and CDR2 YNFKEQ. The trim removed 1 base at V and 4 bases at J, leaving 9 bases unmatched. The CDR3 is CASSQGKAGIATGELFF. The CDR3 nucleotides read TGTGCCAGCAGCCAAGGAAAAGCGGGGATTGCCACCGGGGAGCTGTTTTTT.

The chain couples TRBV7-9 to TRBJ1-1; D ambiguous. Between the trimmed V and J ends, which lost 0 bases and 0 bases, there was a span of 8 bases. The germline CDR1 and CDR2 sequences are SEHNR and FQNEAQ (reference sequence). The CDR3 covers 15 residues. The CDR3 nucleotides read TGTGCCAGCAGCTTAGCGCAAGGATTGAACACTGAAGCTTTCTTT. Protein sequence: CASSLAQGLNTEAFF.

V gene TRBV6-6 combines with J gene TRBJ2-7; D gene unclear. Germline V gene data show CDR1 as MNHNY and CDR2 as SVGAGI (reference sequence). V was clipped by 2 bases and J by 2 bases, with 10 bases between them. There are 14 residues in the CDR3. CDR3 amino acids: CASSYPAAPYEQYF. CDR3 nucleotides: TGTGCCAGCAGTTACCCGGCGGCGCCCTACGAGCAGTACTTC.

V gene TRBV7-9 combines with J gene TRBJ2-1; maybe TRBD2 (7 bases). The CDR3 runs to 13 residues. Germline CDR1 SEHNR, CDR2 FQNEAQ (reference sequence). Trimming cost V 0 bases and J 10 bases, with 10 bases left between them. In nucleotides, the CDR3 is TGTGCCAGCAGCTTAGCGCGGGGGCAGGAGCAGTTCTTC. Residues: CASSLARGQEQFF.

The chain uses TRBV28 and TRBJ1-5; D is unresolved. Germline loops: CDR1 MDHEN, CDR2 SYDVKM. V dropped 3 bases and J dropped 5 bases, with 11 bases sitting between them. The length of the CDR3 is 14 residues. The CDR3 nucleotides read TGTGCCAGCAGTTTGCGGCTGCGGGATCAGCCCCAGCATTTT. Protein sequence: CASSLRLRDQPQHF.

The V and J genes are TRBV6-5 and TRBJ2-3; D assignment may be TRBD1 or TRBD2 (5 bases each). The germline V gene encodes CDR1 MNHEY and CDR2 SVGAGI. This CDR3 has 15 amino acids. V lost 7 bases, J lost 4 bases, and 18 bases lay in between. This CDR3 reads CASNRNAGSSDTQYF. The CDR3 bases are TGTGCCAGCAACCGGAACGCAGGGAGCTCAGATACGCAGTATTTT.

This clone was recorded only once. CDR3 sequence: CASSLAGYSQPQHF. CDR3 nucleotides: TGTGCCAGCAGCTTGGCAGGGTATAGTCAGCCCCAGCATTTT. This chain links TRBV5-8 with TRBJ1-5, with D possibly matching TRBD1 (5 bases). The length of the CDR3 is 14 residues. CDR1 and CDR2 (germline): SGHTS, YDEGEE. Trimming removed 0 bases from V and 6 bases from J, with 10 bases in between. The whole variable domain, filled in from reference TRBV5-8 and TRBJ1-5, reads EAGVTQSPTHLIKTRGQQATLRCSPISGHTSVYWYQQALGLGLQFLLWYDEGEERNRGNFPPRFSGRQFPNYSSELNVNALELEDSALYLCASSLAGYSQPQHFGDGTRLSIL.

The chain carries TRBV2 and TRBJ2-7, with D hard to call. V was cut by 6 bases and J by 1 base, with 13 bases left in between. There are 14 residues in the CDR3. Germline loops: CDR1 SNHLY, CDR2 FYNNEI. The CDR3 DNA sequence: TGTGCCAGCAGGAGGATATGGCAGTCCTACGAGCAGTACTTC. Protein sequence: CASRRIWQSYEQYF. Based on the CDR3 plus reference TRBV2 and TRBJ2-7, the full variable domain is EPEVTQTPSHQVTQMGQEVILRCVPISNHLYFYWYRQILGQKVEFLVSFYNNEISEKSEIFDDQFSVERPDGSNFTLKIRSTKLEDSAMYFCASRRIWQSYEQYFGPGTRLTVT.

The chain couples TRBV5-1 to TRBJ2-2; 9 nucleotides line up with TRBD1. Germline assignment: CDR1 SGHRS and CDR2 YFSETQ. J was trimmed by 3 bases and V by 0 bases; bases with no gene match: 6. The CDR3 is 17 amino acids. The CDR3 region is CASSLAWGQGDTGELFF. In nucleotides, the CDR3 is TGCGCCAGCAGCTTGGCCTGGGGACAGGGAGACACCGGGGAGCTGTTTTTT.

V gene TRBV7-3 combines with J gene TRBJ2-5, with D perhaps matching TRBD1 (6 bases). Germline loops: CDR1 SGHTA, CDR2 FQGTGA. Trimming removed 5 bases at V and 1 base at J, with 14 bases between. CDR3 length: 15 amino acids. The CDR3 DNA is TGTGCCAGCAGCATACAGGGTGGCCCCCAAGAGACCCAGTACTTC. It yields the protein CASSIQGGPQETQYF. Using reference TRBV7-3 and TRBJ2-5 for the parts outside the CDR3, the full variable domain is GAGVSQTPSNKVTEKGKYVELRCDPISGHTALYWYRQSLGQGPEFLIYFQGTGAADDSGLPNDRFFAVRPEGSVSTLKIQRTERGDSAVYLCASSIQGGPQETQYFGPGTRLLVL.

This clone was recorded only once. The chain links TRBV13 to TRBJ2-7, with TRBD1 matching 7 bases. J was trimmed by 3 bases and V by 0 bases; bases with no gene match: 2. Germline values: CDR1 PRHDT, CDR2 FYEKMQ (reference sequence). The CDR3 runs to 14 residues. CDR3 coding DNA: TGTGCCAGCAGCTTAGGGACAGGGTTCTACGAGCAGTACTTC. It specifies CASSLGTGFYEQYF.

V gene TRBV24-1 combines with J gene TRBJ2-2, with TRBD2 identical over 14 bases. Germline CDR1 KGHDR, CDR2 SFDVKD. The junction had 9 bases not matched to a gene; V was cut back by 1 base and J by 0 bases. The CDR3 is 21 amino acids. As DNA, the CDR3 is TGTGCCACCAGTGATTTTCCCCTCTGGACTAGCGGGAGGACGAACACCGGGGAGCTGTTTTTT. Protein: CATSDFPLWTSGRTNTGELFF.

In this sample, this clone turned up a few times. The V call is TRBV19, the J call TRBJ1-6; D is uncertain. V was cut by 4 bases and J by 7 bases, with 11 bases left in between. Germline CDR1 is LNHDA and CDR2 is SQIVND (reference sequence). The CDR3 spans 14 residues. CDR3 residues: CASSRLLGNSPLHF. The DNA for the CDR3 is TGTGCCAGTAGTAGGCTTCTTGGGAATTCACCCCTCCACTTT. Full variable domain (remainder filled in from reference TRBV19 and TRBJ1-6): DGGITQSPKYLFRKEGQNVTLSCEQNLNHDAMYWYRQDPGQGLRLIYYSQIVNDFQKGDIAEGYSVSREKKESFPLTVTSAQKNPTAFYLCASSRLLGNSPLHFGNGTRLTVT.